Sequencing of this T cell receptor beta chain was carried out in a study of Ad26.COV2.S vaccination and SARS-CoV-2 variants. General study results and limits: Comparability of non-spike TCR breadth was observed across vaccine and placebo recipients.

As concerns this clone: Antigen specificity is unknown.

Sequenced by immunoSEQ multiplex PCR; TCRdb stores in-frame clones only, minus some. The top ten clones hold 1.5% to 2% of a sample with about 410,000 clones, roughly 90% of them seen once. The CDR3 spans 16 residues. The trim removed 7 bases at V and 1 base at J, leaving 11 bases unmatched. Germline CDR1 and CDR2: MDHEN and SYDVKM. Treatment meaning: roughly 19 received Ad26.COV2.S at low or high dose, single or two shots; roughly 5 received placebo; per-sample allocation not given. Repertoires come from day 63 after the first vaccine or placebo injection. It was Wuhan-strain SARS-CoV-2 spike that the Ad26 vaccine vector expressed.

This chain uses TRBV28 with TRBJ2-5; 8 nucleotides match TRBD2. Here the sequenced sample was peripheral blood, taken in a trial of Ad26.COV2.S vaccine versus placebo. The sequence was collected from a person aged 18-60 years who received the Ad26.COV2.S COVID-19 vaccine or a placebo. The CDR3 here is CASKPAGGGPQETQYF. The CDR3, as DNA: TGTGCCAGCAAACCGGCCGGCGGGGGGCCCCAAGAGACCCAGTACTTC.